These T cell receptor beta chains were read from a single sample in a study of CD8+CD57+ T cells in acquired aplastic anemia. TCRdb recomputed calls from the reads with MiXCR, one row per CDR3 protein. The sample shows around 430,000 distinct CDR3 sequences, roughly 34% of them seen only once. The specimen sequenced was sorted CD4+, CD8+, or CD8+CD57+ T cells (not recorded which) from PBMCs. The receptor set was obtained from a human donor with aplastic anemia. The CDR3 runs from the conserved cysteine through the conserved F or W. Fields, in order: clone size, J gene, CDR3 length, V gene, D gene, CDR3 protein, CDR3 DNA. A D gene is named only where the DNA matches it firmly. Only part of the rows carry a size: once, few, many, or a class if the clone is expanded.

>.|TRBJ2-6|16|TRBV10-3|.
CAINQGLMSGANVLTF
TGTGCCATCAATCAGGGGTTGATGTCTGGGGCCAACGTCCTGACTTTC
>.|TRBJ1-2|12|TRBV19|.
CASSMETGGHTF
TGTGCCAGTAGTATGGAAACGGGGGGGCACACCTTC
>.|TRBJ2-7|15|TRBV24-1|TRBD1
CATSDSGTGGYEQYF
TGTGCCACCAGTGATTCCGGGACAGGGGGATACGAGCAGTACTTC
>many|TRBJ1-1|12|TRBV20-1|.
CSARSRDTEAFF
TGCAGTGCGCGATCTAGGGACACTGAAGCTTTCTTT
>.|TRBJ1-1|12|TRBV25-1|TRBD1
CAGGGTGFGAFF
TGTGCCGGCGGTGGGACAGGGTTTGGTGCTTTCTTT
>many|TRBJ2-3|14|TRBV11-2|TRBD2
CASSLGTSPDTQYF
TGTGCCAGCAGCTTAGGGACTAGCCCAGATACGCAGTATTTT
>.|TRBJ2-3|15|TRBV14|TRBD2
CASSQGLARTDTQYF
TGTGCCAGCAGCCAAGGACTAGCGAGGACAGATACGCAGTATTTT
>.|TRBJ2-2|16|TRBV6-5|TRBD2
CASSRLAGGGTGELFF
TGTGCCAGCAGCCGACTAGCGGGGGGGGGTACCGGGGAGCTGTTTTTT
>few|TRBJ1-3|16|TRBV19|.
CASTSRRDRSGNTIYF
TGTGCCAGTACATCTAGGCGGGATCGCTCTGGAAACACCATATATTTT
>many|TRBJ2-3|15|TRBV7-2|.
CASNRASTSTDTQYF
TGTGCCAGCAATCGAGCGAGTACTAGCACAGATACGCAGTATTTT
>.|TRBJ1-5|12|TRBV19|.
CASISGDQPQHF
TGTGCCAGTATCTCCGGCGACCAGCCCCAGCATTTT
>many|TRBJ2-5|16|TRBV19|TRBD2
CASSLRTSGREETQYF
TGTGCCAGTAGTCTCCGGACTAGCGGGAGGGAAGAGACCCAGTACTTC
>.|TRBJ2-3|16|TRBV7-3|.
CASSLADRLNTDTQYF
TGTGCCAGCAGCTTAGCTGACAGACTGAACACAGATACGCAGTATTTT
>many|TRBJ1-1|15|TRBV7-2|.
CASSLDSSMNTEAFF
TGTGCCAGCAGCTTGGACAGCAGTATGAACACTGAAGCTTTCTTT
>few|TRBJ2-3|18|TRBV9|TRBD2
CASSVAPWGSGATDTQYF
TGTGCCAGCAGCGTAGCACCCTGGGGTAGCGGGGCCACAGATACGCAGTATTTT